This TCR beta chain was recorded in a study of T cell responses to AZD1222 COVID-19 vaccine. Germline CDR1 and CDR2: KGHSH and LQKENI. This CDR3 spans 14 amino acids. Losses at the gene ends were 3 bases for V and 4 bases for J; bases not matched to a gene: 3. The table came from immunoSEQ multiplex PCR; TCRdb's copy has only in-frame clones and leaves some out. Of 90,000 to 150,000 clones listed, around 90% are singletons. The receptor comes from an adult in good health. This material consisted of peripheral blood, taken on day 0 of AZD1222 vaccination. The chain employs TRBV18 and TRBJ2-7, with 10 bases matching TRBD1. The DNA for the CDR3 is TGTGCCAGCTCACCGAGACAGGGGGCGTACGAGCAGTACTTC. Translation: CASSPRQGAYEQYF.